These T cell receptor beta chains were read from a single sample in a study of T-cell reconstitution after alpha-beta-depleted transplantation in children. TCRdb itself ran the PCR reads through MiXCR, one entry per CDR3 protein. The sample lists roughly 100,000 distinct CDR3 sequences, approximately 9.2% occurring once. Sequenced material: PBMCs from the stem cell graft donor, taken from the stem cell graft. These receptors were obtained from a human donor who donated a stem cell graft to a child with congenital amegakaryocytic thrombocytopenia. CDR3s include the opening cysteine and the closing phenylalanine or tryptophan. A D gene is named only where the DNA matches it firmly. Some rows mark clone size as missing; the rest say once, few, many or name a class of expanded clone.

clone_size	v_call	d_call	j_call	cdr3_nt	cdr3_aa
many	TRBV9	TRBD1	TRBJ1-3	TGTGCCAGCAGCGTAGCCGGACAGGGGATCTCTGGAAACACCATATATTTT	CASSVAGQGISGNTIYF
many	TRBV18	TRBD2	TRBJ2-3	TGTGCCAGCTCACTAATAGCGGGAGGAGACACAGATACGCAGTATTTT	CASSLIAGGDTDTQYF
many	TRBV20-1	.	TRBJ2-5	TGCAGTGAGGGGAAGCAAGAGACCCAGTACTTC	CSEGKQETQYF
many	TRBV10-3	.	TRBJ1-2	TGTGCCATCAGTGATAGGTCAGAGGGCCAGGATGGCTACACCTTC	CAISDRSEGQDGYTF
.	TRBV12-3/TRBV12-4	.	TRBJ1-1	TGTGCCAGCAGAGACAGGTCGGAAGCTTTCTTT	CASRDRSEAFF
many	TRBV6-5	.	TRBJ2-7	TGTGCCAGCAGTTACGGGGCCGGGAACGAGCAGTACTTC	CASSYGAGNEQYF
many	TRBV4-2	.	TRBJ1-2	TGTGCCAGCAGCCAAGATGGCGCGAGAGGGGGTCGGGACTATGGCTACACCTTC	CASSQDGARGGRDYGYTF
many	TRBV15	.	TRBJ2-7	TGTGCCACCAGCAGAACTCTAGTCCCCTACGAGCAGTACTTC	CATSRTLVPYEQYF
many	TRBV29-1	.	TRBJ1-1	TGCAGCGCCCTTGGTCCTATGAACACTGAAGCTTTCTTT	CSALGPMNTEAFF
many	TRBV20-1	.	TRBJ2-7	TGCAGTGCTAGAGATGTTACAGTCGCCTCCTACGAGCAGTACTTC	CSARDVTVASYEQYF
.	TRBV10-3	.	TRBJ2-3	TGTGCCTCGGGCCCTAGCGGCACAGATACGCAGTATTTT	CASGPSGTDTQYF
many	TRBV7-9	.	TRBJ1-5	TGTGCCAGCAGCTTGAGGCAACAGCCCCAGCATTTT	CASSLRQQPQHF
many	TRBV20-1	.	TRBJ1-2	TGCAGTGCTAGAGATCGAAGGGACTATGGCTACACCTTC	CSARDRRDYGYTF
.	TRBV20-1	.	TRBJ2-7	TGCAGTGCTAGAACTACAGCGCGGGGTCACTCCTACGAGCAGTACTTC	CSARTTARGHSYEQYF
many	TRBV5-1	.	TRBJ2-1	TGCGCCAGCAGCTTGTCCGGGGGTCTAGCCGCCTACAATGAGCAGTTCTTC	CASSLSGGLAAYNEQFF
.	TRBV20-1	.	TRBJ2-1	TGCAGTGCTAGCGGGGGCAATGAGCAGTTCTTC	CSASGGNEQFF
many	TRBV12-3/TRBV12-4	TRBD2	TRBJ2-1	TGTGCCAGCAGACCGGGACTAGCGGGAGGTAACGGTGAGCAGTTCTTC	CASRPGLAGGNGEQFF
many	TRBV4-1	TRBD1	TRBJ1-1	TGCGCCAGCAGCCAATTCTCCCAAAGGGGGCTGAACACTGAAGCTTTCTTT	CASSQFSQRGLNTEAFF
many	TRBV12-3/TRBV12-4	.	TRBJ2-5	TGTGCCAGCAGTAAAAAAGAGACCCAGTACTTC	CASSKKETQYF
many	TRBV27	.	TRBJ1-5	TGTGCCAGCAGTTTTGGCCCTCCTCAGCCCCAGCATTTT	CASSFGPPQPQHF
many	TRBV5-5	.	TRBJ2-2	TGTGCCAGCGCACAGGAGGGGGCGAACACCGGGGAGCTGTTTTTT	CASAQEGANTGELFF
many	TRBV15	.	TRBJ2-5	TGTGCCACCAGCAGAGAGGGTAGGGAGACCCAGTACTTC	CATSREGRETQYF
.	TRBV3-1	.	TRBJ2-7	TGTGCCATCAGCCTCGGGGCGGGAAACTACGAGCAGTACTTC	CAISLGAGNYEQYF
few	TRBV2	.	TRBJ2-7	TGTGCCAGCAACGAGCGCGGCACTTCCTACGAGCAGTACTTC	CASNERGTSYEQYF
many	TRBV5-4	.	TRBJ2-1	TGTGCCAGCAGCTTGCCCTCGGGACTCTACAATGAGCAGTTCTTC	CASSLPSGLYNEQFF
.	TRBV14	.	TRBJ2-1	TGTGCCAGCAGCCAAGACCCGTGGGAGCATGAGCAGTTCTTC	CASSQDPWEHEQFF
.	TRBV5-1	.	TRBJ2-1	TGCGCCAGCAGCTTGGAGGGGGGGTCCTACAATGAGCAGTTCTTC	CASSLEGGSYNEQFF
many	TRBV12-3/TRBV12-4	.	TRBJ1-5	TGTGCCAGCAGTTTAGGGGGATACCAGCCCCAGCATTTT	CASSLGGYQPQHF
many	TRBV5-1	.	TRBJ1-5	TGCGCCAGCAGCTTGGGGGGTTCGGAGCCCCAGCATTTT	CASSLGGSEPQHF
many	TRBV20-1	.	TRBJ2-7	TGCAGTGCTAGGGGGGACACCGGGGCAGAATTCGAGCAGTACTTC	CSARGDTGAEFEQYF
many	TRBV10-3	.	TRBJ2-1	TGTGCCATCAGTCCGACAGGGGAGGGGTACAATGAGCAGTTCTTC	CAISPTGEGYNEQFF
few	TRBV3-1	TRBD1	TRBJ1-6	TGTGCCAGCAGCCGGGGACAGGGCAATTCACCCCTCCACTTT	CASSRGQGNSPLHF
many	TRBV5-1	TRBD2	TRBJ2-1	TGCGCCAGCGGCAGGGTATTAGCGGGAGGTGTCAATGAGCAGTTCTTC	CASGRVLAGGVNEQFF
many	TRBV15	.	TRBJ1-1	TGTGCCACCAGCAGAAGCCAAGGGAACACTGAAGCTTTCTTT	CATSRSQGNTEAFF
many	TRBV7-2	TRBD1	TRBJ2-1	TGTGCCAGCAGCATGGACAGGGGCGAGCAGTTCTTC	CASSMDRGEQFF
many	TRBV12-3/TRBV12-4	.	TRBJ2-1	TGTGCCAGCAGCCTCAGCGATGAGCAGTTCTTC	CASSLSDEQFF
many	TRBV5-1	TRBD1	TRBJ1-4	TGCGCCAGCAGCTTGGGCGGGACAGCAATAAATGAAAAACTGTTTTTT	CASSLGGTAINEKLFF
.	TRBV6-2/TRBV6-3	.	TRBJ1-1	TGTGCCAGCAGCTATGGGAGGGGCACTGAAGCTTTCTTT	CASSYGRGTEAFF
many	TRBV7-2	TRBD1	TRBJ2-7	TGTGCCAGCAGCGTATCCGCGGACAGGGGGAAGCTCTCCTACGAGCAGTACTTC	CASSVSADRGKLSYEQYF
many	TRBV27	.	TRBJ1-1	TGTGCCAGCAGTTTAACTTCCGGTGAAGCTTTCTTT	CASSLTSGEAFF
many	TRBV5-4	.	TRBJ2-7	TGTGCCAGCAGCTCTCGACTCAACTACGAGCAGTACTTC	CASSSRLNYEQYF
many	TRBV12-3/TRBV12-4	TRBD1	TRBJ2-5	TGTGCCAGCAGTTTCGGGGACAGGGGGACTGAGACCCAGTACTTC	CASSFGDRGTETQYF
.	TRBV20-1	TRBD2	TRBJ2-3	TGCAGTGCTAGCAGCATTACTAGCGGATCTAGCACAGATACGCAGTATTTT	CSASSITSGSSTDTQYF
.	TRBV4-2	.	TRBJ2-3	TGTGCCAGCAGCCAAGAACGGGGGACGACAGATACGCAGTATTTT	CASSQERGTTDTQYF
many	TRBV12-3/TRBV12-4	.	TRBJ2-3	TGTGCCAGCAGTAGCGAGGTTTGGAACACAGATACGCAGTATTTT	CASSSEVWNTDTQYF